Each of the 5 T cell receptor beta chains below was sequenced from the same sample in a study of cytomegalovirus exposure and HLA in healthy donors (dated by TCRdb to about 2017). The library came from the immunoSEQ multiplex PCR assay. The multiplex PCR relied on a mix of 60 forward primers for TCR Vbeta segments and 13 reverse primers for TCR Jbeta segments. TCRdb obtained this table from immuneACCESS and retained in-frame rearrangements with V and J assigned. These tables miss some clones; where compared with another copy, unresolved V genes account for less than half of the shortfall, and the remainder is unexplained. This sample lists some 130,000 clones; over 70% were detected once. The ten largest clonotypes hold around 1.8% of the sample. The sequenced material came from PBMCs. These receptors came from a woman aged 40 to 50 in good health and CMV-seronegative.

This clone was counted between two and nine times. The V gene is TRBV27, the J gene TRBJ2-7; 9 bases are a match to TRBD2. The V gene's germline CDR1 is MNHEY and CDR2 SMNVEV (reference sequence). The CDR3 runs to 17 residues. V lost 6 bases and J lost 1; bases outside the gene matches: 13. The CDR3 region is CASRGITVSGGSYEQYF. Written as DNA, the CDR3 is TGTGCCAGCAGGGGGATCACTGTCAGCGGGGGGTCCTACGAGCAGTACTTC.

The genes are TRBV28 and TRBJ2-7; D remains ambiguous. The germline V and J ends were trimmed by 5 bases and 2 bases, with 13 bases remaining between them. Germline CDR1 is MDHEN and CDR2 is SYDVKM. The CDR3 sequence is 14 residues long. CDR3 amino acids: CASSPGQVPYEQYF. The CDR3 nucleotides read TGTGCCAGCAGTCCTGGGCAGGTCCCCTACGAGCAGTACTTC.

This chain uses TRBV28 with TRBJ1-2; 7 bases fit TRBD1. This CDR3 is built from 15 residues. V lost 5 bases to trimming and J lost 8 bases; unmatched junction nucleotides: 14. CDR1 and CDR2 from the germline V gene are MDHEN and SYDVKM. The CDR3 protein is CASSLTGRGSDGYTF. The CDR3 DNA reads TGTGCCAGCAGTCTTACGGGCAGGGGGTCCGACGGCTACACCTTC.

The gene calls are TRBV5-4 and TRBJ2-3, with D possibly TRBD2 on 6 matching bases. The CDR3 contains 16 residues. Looked up from germline, CDR1 is SGHNT and CDR2 is YYREEE (reference sequence). V dropped 0 bases and J dropped 0 bases, with 11 bases sitting between them. The CDR3, as DNA: TGTGCCAGCAGCTTGGTGGCGGGGAGAAGCACAGATACGCAGTATTTT. This sequence encodes CASSLVAGRSTDTQYF.

This clone turned up a few times. The chain employs TRBV2 and TRBJ2-5, with D possibly TRBD1 on 5 matching bases. From germline, CDR1 is SNHLY and CDR2 FYNNEI. V dropped 5 bases and J dropped 3 bases, with 13 bases sitting between them. The CDR3 runs 14 residues. CDR3 protein: CASSNQGVEETQYF. CDR3 sequence (DNA): TGTGCCAGCAGTAACCAGGGCGTAGAAGAGACCCAGTACTTC.